This passage covers 28 T cell receptor beta chains from one sample sequenced in a study of blood T cell repertoires in COVID-19. The data were produced by immunoSEQ multiplex PCR, yet TCRdb's version contains in-frame clones alone and is incomplete. The sample yields over 150,000 clones, about 73% seen once. Sequences were obtained from peripheral blood. These receptor sequences come from a man of 80 years or more with acute or convalescent COVID-19.

This clone has a handful of counts. This sequence joins TRBV5-1 and TRBJ2-2; 11 nucleotides match TRBD2. The CDR3 extends over 16 amino acids. V gave up 4 bases and J gave up 4 bases; unmatched junction bases: 6. The germline CDR1 and CDR2 sequences are SGHRS and YFSETQ. In DNA, the CDR3 is TGCGCCAGCAGCCGAGCTAGCGGGGGGAGCACCGGGGAGCTGTTTTTT. As protein: CASSRASGGSTGELFF.

This clone was observed a handful of times. The chain has TRBV4-2 and TRBJ2-6; tentatively, D is TRBD1 (5 bases). CDR3 size: 20 residues. The germline V gene has CDR1 LGHNA and CDR2 YNFKEQ. With 1 base removed from V and 1 base from J, the gap between germline ends came to 20 bases. The CDR3 spells CASSQVGDSASWSGANVLTF. The CDR3 DNA is TGTGCCAGCAGCCAAGTAGGTGACAGCGCATCATGGTCTGGGGCCAACGTCCTGACTTTC.

The rearrangement uses TRBV19 and TRBJ2-2; tentatively, D is TRBD1 (6 bases). Germline lookup yields CDR1 LNHDA and CDR2 SQIVND (reference sequence). CDR3 length: 15 amino acids. V shed 11 bases and J shed 2 bases, with 18 bases lying between them. The CDR3 spells CAGQIGQPNTGELFF. DNA for the CDR3: TGTGCCGGACAGATCGGACAGCCCAACACCGGGGAGCTGTTTTTT.

In this sample, this clone turned up a few times. The rearrangement joins TRBV19 to TRBJ1-1; D unclear. V lost 8 bases to trimming and J lost 5 bases, with 6 bases between them. The CDR3 runs to 10 residues. CDR1 is LNHDA, CDR2 SQIVND, per germline (reference sequence). CDR3 region: CASGRTEAFF. The CDR3 nucleotides are TGTGCCAGTGGGAGGACTGAAGCTTTCTTT. The complete variable domain, with remaining parts taken from reference TRBV19 and TRBJ1-1, reads DGGITQSPKYLFRKEGQNVTLSCEQNLNHDAMYWYRQDPGQGLRLIYYSQIVNDFQKGDIAEGYSVSREKKESFPLTVTSAQKNPTAFYLCASGRTEAFFGQGTRLTVV.

The chain is built from TRBV5-4 and TRBJ2-3, with 13 bases lining up with TRBD2. J gave up 1 base and V 3 bases, and 2 bases lay outside the gene matches. The CDR3 runs to 16 residues. CDR1 SGHNT and CDR2 YYREEE come from the germline V gene (reference sequence). CDR3 residues: CASSSGTSGGTDTQYF. The CDR3 DNA is TGTGCCAGCAGCTCTGGGACTAGCGGGGGCACAGATACGCAGTATTTT. The complete variable domain, with remaining parts taken from reference TRBV5-4 and TRBJ2-3, reads ETGVTQSPTHLIKTRGQQVTLRCSSQSGHNTVSWYQQALGQGPQFIFQYYREEENGRGNFPPRFSGLQFPNYSSELNVNALELDDSALYLCASSSGTSGGTDTQYFGPGTRLTVL.

The chain links TRBV24-1 to TRBJ1-5; the D gene is possibly TRBD1 (5 bases). This CDR3 has 15 residues. Germline V CDR1 and CDR2: KGHDR, SFDVKD. Trimming stripped 3 bases from V and 6 bases from J, with 14 bases between. The CDR3 here is CATSDVGQGIQPQHF. CDR3 coding DNA: TGTGCCACCAGTGATGTGGGGCAGGGAATTCAGCCCCAGCATTTT.

The V call is TRBV5-4, the J call TRBJ2-7; maybe TRBD1 (5 bases). CDR3 size: 13 residues. Trimming removed 1 base at V and 0 bases at J, with 5 bases between. Germline V lookup: CDR1 SGHNT, CDR2 YYREEE (reference sequence). The CDR3 coding sequence is TGTGCCAGCAGCTTGCAGGGCTCCTACGAGCAGTACTTC. It specifies CASSLQGSYEQYF.

V gene TRBV6-1 combines with J gene TRBJ1-6; unclear D gene. V lost 1 base and J 6 bases, leaving 10 bases between the germline ends. This CDR3 has 15 amino acids. In germline, CDR1 is MNHNS, CDR2 SASEGT. Here the CDR3 DNA reads TGTGCCAGCAGTGAAGGCAGAGGAGTTAATTCACCCCTCCACTTT. Protein sequence: CASSEGRGVNSPLHF.

The CDR3 DNA reads TGTGCCAGCAGCTTTGGCACCGACTATGGCTACACCTTC. Encoded protein: CASSFGTDYGYTF. The chain links TRBV5-4 to TRBJ1-2; unclear D gene. This CDR3 contains 13 residues. V dropped 2 bases and J dropped 3 bases, with 8 bases sitting between them. Per germline, CDR1 SGHNT and CDR2 YYREEE (reference sequence). Full variable domain (rest looked up from reference TRBV5-4 and TRBJ1-2): ETGVTQSPTHLIKTRGQQVTLRCSSQSGHNTVSWYQQALGQGPQFIFQYYREEENGRGNFPPRFSGLQFPNYSSELNVNALELDDSALYLCASSFGTDYGYTFGSGTRLTVV.

The chain carries TRBV24-1 and TRBJ2-1; TRBD1 might be the D (6 bases). Germline V CDR1 and CDR2: KGHDR, SFDVKD. This CDR3 is 16 amino acids long. Trimming took 6 bases from V and 1 from J, leaving 15 bases between them. CDR3 in amino acids: CATSSVSGESYNEQFF. The CDR3 coding sequence is TGTGCCACCAGTTCTGTCTCAGGGGAGTCCTACAATGAGCAGTTCTTC.

The V gene is TRBV2, the J gene TRBJ1-1; D may be TRBD1 (5 bases). Between the trimmed V and J ends, which lost 4 bases and 0 bases, there was a span of 12 bases. The CDR3 covers 15 residues. Looked up from germline, CDR1 is SNHLY and CDR2 is FYNNEI. The CDR3 nucleotides read TGTGCCAGCAGTGGACAGAAAATAATGAACACTGAAGCTTTCTTT. It yields the protein CASSGQKIMNTEAFF.

This clone has just a few counts. The chain carries TRBV12-3 or TRBV12-4 and TRBJ1-5, with D perhaps matching TRBD1 (5 bases). The V gene lost 8 bases and the J gene lost 4 bases, with 9 bases spanning the gap. There are 12 residues in the CDR3. CDR3 sequence reads: CASGSGNQPQHF. The CDR3 DNA sequence: TGTGCCAGCGGATCAGGGAATCAGCCCCAGCATTTT.

The V call is TRBV14, the J call TRBJ2-3; D perhaps matches TRBD2 (6 bases). The CDR3 contains 17 residues. V lost 0 bases and J 2 bases, leaving 15 bases between the germline ends. Germline V gives CDR1 SGHDN, CDR2 FVKESK. This chain's CDR3 is CASSQEIGGLNTDTQYF. CDR3 DNA sequence: TGTGCCAGCAGCCAAGAAATCGGGGGTTTGAACACAGATACGCAGTATTTT.

This chain links TRBV7-9 with TRBJ1-6; D gene ambiguous. The CDR3 is made up of 13 amino acids. V shed 5 bases and J shed 7 bases, with 9 bases lying between them. Germline loops: CDR1 SEHNR, CDR2 FQNEAQ (reference sequence). The CDR3 here is CASSPGWNSPLHF. The CDR3 DNA follows: TGTGCCAGCAGCCCGGGGTGGAATTCACCCCTCCACTTT.

This clone is medium-sized within its sample. The chain carries TRBV11-2 and TRBJ2-3; no clear D. Germline V gene lookup returns CDR1 SGHAT and CDR2 FQNNGV. V lost 4 bases to trimming and J lost 6 bases, with 8 bases between them. The CDR3 is made up of 12 amino acids. CDR3 in amino acids: CASSSRGDTQYF. The CDR3 DNA sequence: TGTGCCAGCAGCTCCAGAGGCGATACGCAGTATTTT.

V gene TRBV10-3 combines with J gene TRBJ1-3; the D is unclear. From germline, CDR1 is ENHRY and CDR2 SYGVKD. This CDR3 is 13 amino acids long. V gave up 6 bases and J gave up 4 bases, with 10 bases separating them. The CDR3 DNA reads as TGTGCCATCAGCCTAGACCGAGGAAACACCATATATTTT. Its translation: CAISLDRGNTIYF.

This sequence joins TRBV7-9 and TRBJ1-2, with 8 bases aligning to TRBD1. V lost 7 bases to trimming and J lost 6 bases; unmatched junction nucleotides: 10. CDR3 length equals 14 residues. Germline V gene lookup returns CDR1 SEHNR and CDR2 FQNEAQ (reference sequence). The CDR3 DNA reads TGTGCCAGCACACCGGCGACAGGGGTTCATGGCTACACCTTC. This encodes CASTPATGVHGYTF.

The genes are TRBV6-1 and TRBJ2-7; no clear D. Trimming took off 7 bases at V and 3 bases at J, with 16 bases between the two ends. Germline CDR1 MNHNS, CDR2 SASEGT. The CDR3 sequence is 14 residues long. CDR3 residues: CASNNTRQNYEQYF. The CDR3 DNA reads TGTGCCAGCAATAACACCAGGCAGAACTACGAGCAGTACTTC.

The chain carries TRBV28 and TRBJ2-2; D possibly corresponds to TRBD1 (6 bases). Germline V gene lookup returns CDR1 MDHEN and CDR2 SYDVKM. V was clipped by 3 bases and J by 6 bases, with 20 bases between them. The CDR3 covers 17 residues. CDR3 loop: CASSFYFQGLRAGELFF. CDR3 sequence (DNA): TGTGCCAGCAGTTTCTACTTTCAGGGGCTCCGCGCCGGGGAGCTGTTTTTT. Looking up the rest from reference TRBV28 and TRBJ2-2 gives the full variable domain: DVKVTQSSRYLVKRTGEKVFLECVQDMDHENMFWYRQDPGLGLRLIYFSYDVKMKEKGDIPEGYSVSREKKERFSLILESASTNQTSMYLCASSFYFQGLRAGELFFGEGSRLTVL.

This chain uses TRBV6-5 with TRBJ1-6, with 7 nucleotides matching TRBD1. Germline CDR1 MNHEY, CDR2 SVGAGI. V was pared by 2 bases and J by 9 bases, with 4 bases of the junction left unmatched. The CDR3 contains 14 residues. CDR3 bases: TGTGCCAGCAGTTACGACAGGGATCGTTCACCCCTCCACTTT. Amino acid sequence: CASSYDRDRSPLHF.

This clone was counted only a few times. This chain joins TRBV6-6 and TRBJ2-7, with 8 bases aligning to TRBD1. CDR1 is MNHNY, CDR2 SVGAGI, per germline (reference sequence). V lost 5 bases and J lost 1; bases outside the gene matches: 13. The CDR3 length is 17 residues. The CDR3 bases are TGTGCCAGCAGTCAACGGGGAGCCAGGGGGCCGTCCTACGAGCAGTACTTC. Protein sequence: CASSQRGARGPSYEQYF.

This chain connects TRBV3-1 (or the pseudogene TRBV3-2) to TRBJ1-5; no clear D gene. The CDR3 sequence is 13 residues long. CDR1 LGHDT and CDR2 YNNKEL come from the germline V gene (reference sequence). V lost 8 bases and J 4 bases, leaving 12 bases between the germline ends. Here the CDR3 DNA reads TGTGCCAGCGGCTCCGTCGGGAATCAGCCCCAGCATTTT. It translates to CASGSVGNQPQHF.

The chain carries TRBV29-1 and TRBJ2-1; 10 bases line up with TRBD2. The germline CDR1 and CDR2 sequences are SQVTM and ANQGSEA. J lost 8 bases, V lost 7 bases, and 8 bases had no gene match. CDR3 length: 13 amino acids. The CDR3 coding sequence is TGCAGCGGGAGCGGGGGGGCCGGGGATGAGCAGTTCTTC. Translation: CSGSGGAGDEQFF.

This clone was counted a single time. This chain joins TRBV27 and TRBJ2-1; 9 nucleotides line up with TRBD1. Per germline, CDR1 MNHEY and CDR2 SMNVEV (reference sequence). The CDR3 is 16 amino acids. V gave up 4 bases and J gave up 4 bases; unmatched junction bases: 8. The CDR3 reads CASSSVRQGGYNEQFF. In nucleotides, the CDR3 is TGTGCCAGCAGTTCTGTTCGACAGGGGGGTTACAATGAGCAGTTCTTC.

The CDR3 region is CASTPGLETQYF. Here the CDR3 DNA reads TGTGCCAGCACCCCGGGGTTGGAGACCCAGTACTTC. This chain joins TRBV6-5 and TRBJ2-5; the D gene is possibly TRBD2 (5 bases). Per the germline V gene, CDR1 is MNHEY and CDR2 is SVGAGI. Trimming removed 7 bases at V and 5 bases at J, with 11 bases between. This CDR3 spans 12 amino acids.

This clone was recorded only once. The V call is TRBV3-1 (or the pseudogene TRBV3-2), the J call TRBJ2-1, with 7 bases identical to TRBD2. The germline V gene has CDR1 LGHDT and CDR2 YNNKEL (reference sequence). Trimming cost V 5 bases and J 3 bases; bases outside gene matches: 1. This CDR3 comprises 13 residues. The CDR3 protein is CASSRTSYNEQFF. The CDR3 coding sequence is TGTGCCAGCAGCAGGACTAGCTACAATGAGCAGTTCTTC.

J is TRBJ1-5 and V is TRBV6-6; 9 positions agree with TRBD1. Germline lookup yields CDR1 MNHNY and CDR2 SVGAGI (reference sequence). Trimming took 5 bases from V and 4 from J; bases not matched to a gene: 3. The length of the CDR3 is 14 residues. In DNA form, the CDR3 reads TGTGCCAGCAGTGGCGGACAGGGGAATCAGCCCCAGCATTTT. It specifies CASSGGQGNQPQHF.

The CDR3 nucleotides are TGTGCCAGCAGCCTGACCGGGACAGGAATTCGAGAGACCCAGTACTTC. Encoded protein: CASSLTGTGIRETQYF. The chain carries TRBV3-1 (or the pseudogene TRBV3-2) and TRBJ2-5, with TRBD1 matching 8 bases. Germline V gene sequence: CDR1 LGHDT, CDR2 YNNKEL (reference sequence). There are 16 residues in the CDR3. V gave up 4 bases and J gave up 4 bases; unmatched junction bases: 11.